This T cell receptor beta chain was found in a study of cytomegalovirus exposure and HLA in healthy donors. Study results and limitations: In a later analysis, TCR beta V- and J-gene trimming showed a link to a missense DCLRE1C variant. Altogether, about 160 TCR beta chains were recorded as cytomegalovirus-associated. A later analysis found that most CMV-associated TCR beta chains appeared HLA-restricted.

For this clone: The antigen is unknown.

V dropped 6 bases and J dropped 4 bases, with 12 bases sitting between them. Germline CDR1 is KGHSH and CDR2 is LQKENI. CDR3 size: 13 residues. Donors in the study were healthy people who gave bone marrow. PCR primers comprised 60 Vbeta and 13 Jbeta primers. Here immunoSEQ multiplex PCR was the method, and the copy in TCRdb shows in-frame clones only, minus some. The sample has 150,000 to 250,000 clones, 79% seen once. The chain links TRBV18 to TRBJ2-5; D might be TRBD2 (5 bases). This TCR was sampled from a girl aged 10-17 years in good health and CMV-seropositive. Sequenced material: PBMCs. Here the CDR3 reads CASSERSGETQYF. Written as DNA, the CDR3 is TGTGCCAGCTCTGAGCGGTCCGGAGAGACCCAGTACTTC. The full variable domain, in which reference TRBV18 and TRBJ2-5 provide the parts outside the CDR3, is NAGVMQNPRHLVRRRGQEARLRCSPMKGHSHVYWYRQLPEEGLKFMVYLQKENIIDESGMPKERFSAEFPKEGPSILRIQQVVRGDSAAYFCASSERSGETQYFGPGTRLLVL.